The 19 T cell receptor beta chains given below trace back to one sample, sequenced in a study of shared clonotypes between healthy human individuals. Method: immunoSEQ multiplex PCR; TCRdb's copy keeps in-frame clones and lacks some. The table includes some 2,000,000 clones, nearly 97% detected once. The sample was naive CD4+ T cells sorted from blood. Described subset: CD45RA+ positively selected. Every receptor here comes from a man aged 18 to 29 in good health.

The chain combines TRBV4-1 with TRBJ1-5; 9 positions match TRBD1. CDR3 size: 15 residues. Trimming at V came to 6 bases and at J to 5 bases, leaving 8 bases not matched to a gene. Germline V gene lookup returns CDR1 MGHRA and CDR2 YSYEKL. The CDR3 sequence is CASSYTGGEHQPQHF. The CDR3 nucleotides read TGCGCCAGCAGTTACACAGGGGGCGAACATCAGCCCCAGCATTTT.

This clone was found once. This chain joins TRBV5-6 and TRBJ1-5, with D possibly being TRBD1 (5 bases). The V gene's germline CDR1 is SGHDT and CDR2 YYEEEE. V was pared by 3 bases and J by 15 bases, with 16 bases between. This CDR3 contains 12 residues. The CDR3 region has the DNA TGTGCCAGCAGCTCATGGGGGGAGTATTGGCATTTT. Protein sequence: CASSSWGEYWHF.

The rearrangement uses TRBV28 and TRBJ2-7; 8 bases agree with TRBD1. After removal of 6 bases from V and 0 bases from J, the junction contained 4 bases not matched to a gene. Germline CDR1 reads MDHEN; CDR2 reads SYDVKM. The CDR3 is 14 amino acids. The CDR3, as DNA: TGTGCCAGCAGGGGGACAGGCCCCTCCTACGAGCAGTACTTC. This codes for CASRGTGPSYEQYF.

The chain has TRBV5-1 and TRBJ1-2, with TRBD1 matching 7 bases. Trimming took 4 bases from V and 2 from J; bases not matched to a gene: 8. The germline V gene encodes CDR1 SGHRS and CDR2 YFSETQ. This CDR3 region has 15 residues. The DNA of the CDR3 is TGCGCCAGCAGCGCAGGGGGAAGTGGAAACTATGGCTACACCTTC. It yields the protein CASSAGGSGNYGYTF. Complete variable domain (other parts from reference TRBV5-1 and TRBJ1-2): KAGVTQTPRYLIKTRGQQVTLSCSPISGHRSVSWYQQTPGQGLQFLFEYFSETQRNKGNFPGRFSGRQFSNSRSEMNVSTLELGDSALYLCASSAGGSGNYGYTFGSGTRLTVV.

The chain joins TRBV19 to TRBJ2-1, with D unclear. The CDR3 is 14 amino acids. Trimming shortened V by 11 bases and J by 4 bases, and 18 bases separated the two germline ends. The germline CDR1 and CDR2 sequences are LNHDA and SQIVND (reference sequence). The DNA of the CDR3 is TGTGCCCCCCTTTGGGCAAACTCATACAATGAGCAGTTCTTC. Its translation: CAPLWANSYNEQFF.

The chain combines TRBV6-1 with TRBJ1-1, with TRBD1 matching over 9 bases. Germline lookup yields CDR1 MNHNS and CDR2 SASEGT. Unmatched junction bases numbered 6, after V lost 5 bases and J lost 5 bases. This CDR3 contains 14 residues. The CDR3 loop is CASSSQGAVTEAFF. As DNA, the CDR3 is TGTGCCAGCAGTTCACAGGGGGCTGTGACTGAAGCTTTCTTT.

The V call is TRBV28, the J call TRBJ2-3; 8 bases agree with TRBD2. There are 15 residues in the CDR3. Germline CDR1 MDHEN, CDR2 SYDVKM. J was trimmed by 0 bases and V by 5 bases; bases with no gene match: 4. In DNA, the CDR3 is TGTGCCAGCAGTATAGCGGGGATAAGCACAGATACGCAGTATTTT. Translating gives CASSIAGISTDTQYF.

The chain is built from TRBV6-1 and TRBJ2-5, with unresolved D. V lost 7 bases and J lost 5, with 8 bases in between. Per germline, CDR1 MNHNS and CDR2 SASEGT. The length of the CDR3 is 11 residues. The CDR3 here is CASTQLETQYF. In nucleotides, the CDR3 is TGTGCCAGCACCCAGTTGGAGACCCAGTACTTC.

The chain combines TRBV5-6 with TRBJ2-7; D unresolved. CDR3 size: 14 residues. V lost 0 bases and J lost 0, with 7 bases in between. CDR1 SGHDT and CDR2 YYEEEE come from the germline V gene. CDR3 sequence reads: CASSLEAGSYEQYF. The DNA of the CDR3 is TGTGCCAGCAGCTTGGAGGCAGGCTCCTACGAGCAGTACTTC.

The CDR3 DNA reads as TGTGCCAGTAACCCGACGGCGAACACCGGGGAGCTGTTTTTT. It encodes CASNPTANTGELFF. The V and J genes are TRBV6-1 and TRBJ2-2; D not resolved. The CDR3 consists of 14 residues. Between the trimmed V and J ends, which lost 9 bases and 0 bases, there was a span of 11 bases. CDR1 is MNHNS, CDR2 SASEGT, per germline.

The genes are TRBV30 and TRBJ1-4; TRBD1 might be the D (5 bases). V lost 3 bases and J 4 bases, leaving 12 bases between the germline ends. The CDR3 loop spans 14 amino acids. Germline V gene lookup returns CDR1 GTSNPN and CDR2 SVGIG (reference sequence). The DNA of the CDR3 is TGTGCCTGGAGCCAGACAGCCCTTAATGAAAAACTGTTTTTT. This translates into CAWSQTALNEKLFF.

On this clone itself: The same CDR3 also results from other DNA sequences found in this sample. This sequence joins TRBV6-5 and TRBJ2-1, with 7 bases fitting TRBD2. Looked up from germline, CDR1 is MNHEY and CDR2 is SVGAGI. This CDR3 spans 13 amino acids. V shed 7 bases, J shed 3 bases, and the junction held 3 bases outside the gene matches. The CDR3 DNA is TGTGCCAGCACGCGGGGGAACTACAATGAGCAGTTCTTC. Amino acids: CASTRGNYNEQFF.

The chain joins TRBV5-8 to TRBJ2-7; the D call may be TRBD1 or TRBD2 (5 bases each). This CDR3 is built from 17 residues. V shed 3 bases and J shed 1 base, with 20 bases lying between them. Per germline, CDR1 SGHTS and CDR2 YDEGEE. The CDR3 loop is CASSSTPFREGSYEQYF. In nucleotides, the CDR3 is TGTGCCAGCAGCTCTACACCTTTCAGAGAGGGGTCCTACGAGCAGTACTTC.

The chain carries TRBV29-1 and TRBJ2-1; TRBD1 might be the D (6 bases). CDR1 is SQVTM and CDR2 is ANQGSEA in the germline V gene. Trimming pared 4 bases from V and 2 bases from J, leaving 9 bases between. This CDR3 is 13 amino acids long. The CDR3 reads CSVGGHTYNEQFF. As DNA, the CDR3 is TGCAGCGTTGGGGGGCATACCTACAATGAGCAGTTCTTC.

The chain couples TRBV18 to TRBJ1-4, with D possibly being TRBD1 (5 bases). With 6 bases removed from V and 7 bases from J, the gap between germline ends came to 9 bases. CDR1 is KGHSH and CDR2 is LQKENI in the germline V gene. CDR3 length: 12 residues. The CDR3 DNA is TGTGCCAGCTCTGACGGGGGTGAAAAACTGTTTTTT. Translating gives CASSDGGEKLFF.

The chain carries TRBV5-1 and TRBJ2-5, with D perhaps matching TRBD1 or TRBD2 (6 bases each). The V end was cut by 3 bases, the J end by 5 bases, with 14 bases between. The CDR3 loop spans 14 amino acids. CDR1 and CDR2 (germline): SGHRS, YFSETQ. CDR3 amino acids: CASSSPGARETQYF. CDR3 DNA sequence: TGCGCCAGCAGCTCCCCGGGGGCCAGGGAGACCCAGTACTTC.

The chain links TRBV6-4 to TRBJ2-2, with D unclear. The CDR3 sequence is 13 residues long. V was pared by 4 bases and J by 6 bases, with 9 bases between. Germline V CDR1 and CDR2: MRHNA, SNTAGT. The CDR3 DNA sequence: TGTGCCAGCAGTGTGGACCTCTCCGGGGAGCTGTTTTTT. Translated, it gives CASSVDLSGELFF.

The V call is TRBV2, the J call TRBJ2-7, with D unclear. Per germline, CDR1 SNHLY and CDR2 FYNNEI. The CDR3 has 15 amino acids. V was clipped by 8 bases and J by 0 bases, with 17 bases between them. CDR3 amino acids: CASRRRLATSYEQYF. The CDR3 nucleotides read TGTGCCAGCCGACGCAGACTTGCAACCTCCTACGAGCAGTACTTC. Full variable domain (rest looked up from reference TRBV2 and TRBJ2-7): EPEVTQTPSHQVTQMGQEVILRCVPISNHLYFYWYRQILGQKVEFLVSFYNNEISEKSEIFDDQFSVERPDGSNFTLKIRSTKLEDSAMYFCASRRRLATSYEQYFGPGTRLTVT.

The rearrangement uses TRBV18 and TRBJ1-2; 7 nucleotides match TRBD1. The germline V gene has CDR1 KGHSH and CDR2 LQKENI. The CDR3 runs to 15 residues. V lost 3 bases to trimming and J lost 5 bases; unmatched junction nucleotides: 9. Here the CDR3 DNA reads TGTGCCAGCTCACCTACGACAGGGCCGTGGTATGGCTACACCTTC. Translated: CASSPTTGPWYGYTF.